The entry below gives a single TCR beta chain sequence along with its context. Some clones are missing from TCRdb's copy, which holds only in-frame ones; the method was immunoSEQ multiplex PCR. The table records about 1.1 million clones, 78% of them present only once. These data originate in a study of shared clonotypes between healthy human individuals. CDR1 and CDR2 (germline): MNHEY, SMNVEV (reference sequence). The CDR3 extends over 15 amino acids. Trimming removed 2 bases from V and 1 base from J, with 12 bases in between. The sequencing input was memory CD4+ T cells from PBMCs. The subset denotes: CD45RA-negative fraction. This TCR came from a man younger than 35 in good health. Some clones in this sample may be carry-over from other donors' samples. The chain combines TRBV27 with TRBJ2-7; the D is unclear. CDR3 bases: TGTGCCAGCAGTTTAAGTCCCGCACGGTCCTACGAGCAGTACTTC. Translated, it gives CASSLSPARSYEQYF.